The sequence of this T cell receptor beta chain was determined in a study of human T cells and chemical hapten exposure. Overall study context: A 2 cm by 2 cm inner upper arm patch received 2% DPC for sensitization.

TCRdb re-analysed the RACE reads in MiXCR, keeping a single row per CDR3 protein. The profile shows a few hundred thousand distinct CDR3 sequences, 4.5% to 7% of them singletons. This sample's time point: pre-sensitization, week 0. Treatment given: therapeutic diphenylcyclopropenone sensitization with weekly scalp DPC. Donation of samples came from alopecia patients who were 18 to 70 years old and suitable for DPC. Extraction yielded total RNA from whole blood (unfractionated). In its sample, this clonotype was seen many times. The sample in question was whole blood, obtained in connection with sensitization to the hapten diphenylcyclopropenone (DPC). This clonotype was sampled from a woman under 30 with alopecia areata. Some clones in this sample may be carry-over from other donors' samples.

The CDR3 DNA is TGTGCCAGTAGTCGGTCGGGGGCGAGCTCTGGAAACACCATATATTTT. Translation gives CASSRSGASSGNTIYF. The chain recombines TRBV19 with TRBJ1-3; maybe TRBD1 (6 bases). The V gene's germline CDR1 is LNHDA and CDR2 SQIVND (reference sequence). Trimming left V 5 bases short and J 0 bases short, with 14 bases between. This CDR3 spans 16 amino acids.